The 10 T cell receptor beta chains in this list originate from one sample, sequenced in a study of blood T cell repertoires in COVID-19. Some clones are missing from TCRdb's copy, which holds only in-frame ones; the method was immunoSEQ multiplex PCR. The profile shows around 49,000 clones, about 92% of them singletons. Sequences were obtained from peripheral blood. The source of these receptors is a man between 60 and 70 years old with COVID-19, enrolled during active disease.

Concerning this clone: This specimen includes other DNA sequences encoding the same CDR3. The rearrangement uses TRBV6-5 and TRBJ1-1; 10 positions agree with TRBD1. J was trimmed by 7 bases and V by 2 bases; bases with no gene match: 4. The V gene's germline CDR1 is MNHEY and CDR2 SVGAGI. The CDR3 consists of 14 residues. The CDR3 nucleotides are TGTGCCAGCAGTTACACCGGACAGGGGGTTGAAGCTTTCTTT. Its translation: CASSYTGQGVEAFF.

J is TRBJ2-3 and V is TRBV28; a weak D match, TRBD2 (5 bases). V was shortened by 1 base and J by 5 bases, with 13 bases between the two germline ends. The CDR3 is made up of 15 amino acids. Germline V gene lookup returns CDR1 MDHEN and CDR2 SYDVKM. In DNA, the CDR3 is TGTGCCAGCAGTTTATTTTCGGGATCTGGAGATACGCAGTATTTT. This gives the protein CASSLFSGSGDTQYF.

CDR3 region: CASSRKGTNAPNNEQFF. CDR3 nucleotides: TGTGCCAGCAGCCGAAAAGGGACTAACGCCCCCAACAATGAGCAGTTCTTC. The rearrangement uses TRBV3-1 (or the pseudogene TRBV3-2) and TRBJ2-1; 7 positions agree with TRBD2. Germline V gene sequence: CDR1 LGHDT, CDR2 YNNKEL (reference sequence). The CDR3 covers 17 residues. V trimming: 4 bases; J trimming: 5 bases; junction bases outside the gene matches: 14.

V gene TRBV4-2 combines with J gene TRBJ2-7; D remains ambiguous. Germline-derived CDR1 and CDR2 are LGHNA and YNFKEQ. V gave up 3 bases and J gave up 5 bases, with 2 bases separating them. This CDR3 has 10 residues. The CDR3 loop reads CASSHDEQYF. The CDR3 DNA reads TGTGCCAGCAGCCACGACGAGCAGTACTTC.

This rearrangement joins TRBV18 to TRBJ2-1; D call uncertain. The CDR3 has 13 amino acids. V was pared by 4 bases and J by 8 bases, with 12 bases between. Germline CDR1 and CDR2: KGHSH and LQKENI. CDR3 in amino acids: CASSLGLTDEQFF. CDR3 in DNA: TGTGCCAGCTCACTTGGCCTCACCGATGAGCAGTTCTTC.

This chain links TRBV6-6 with TRBJ1-2; TRBD1 aligns across 10 bases. Germline-derived CDR1 and CDR2 are MNHNY and SVGAGI (reference sequence). V was pared by 5 bases and J by 8 bases, with 11 bases of the junction left unmatched. The CDR3 sequence is 15 residues long. Here the CDR3 reads CASSKDAGQGTGYTF. The DNA of the CDR3 is TGTGCCAGCAGTAAAGACGCGGGACAGGGGACCGGCTACACCTTC.

V and J are TRBV7-2 and TRBJ2-1, with 10 bases identical to TRBD2. From germline, CDR1 is SGHTA and CDR2 FQGNSA. J gave up 4 bases and V 4 bases, and 4 bases lay outside the gene matches. The CDR3 has 15 residues. CDR3 bases: TGTGCCAGCAGCTCGACTAGCGGGCTTTACAATGAGCAGTTCTTC. It codes for CASSSTSGLYNEQFF.

CDR3 bases: TGTGCCAGCAGCCGGGACAGGATTTACACTGAAGCTTTCTTT. Translated: CASSRDRIYTEAFF. The chain joins TRBV27 to TRBJ1-1, with 8 bases fitting TRBD1. The CDR3 spans 14 residues. Losses at the gene ends were 6 bases for V and 3 bases for J; bases not matched to a gene: 6. Germline CDR1 is MNHEY and CDR2 is SMNVEV (reference sequence).

V is TRBV11-2 and J is TRBJ1-6; maybe TRBD1 (6 bases). The V gene's germline CDR1 is SGHAT and CDR2 FQNNGV. V lost 2 bases and J 0 bases, leaving 17 bases between the germline ends. This CDR3 region has 19 residues. CDR3 protein: CASSLLTGARSSYNSPLHF. The CDR3 nucleotides read TGTGCCAGCAGCTTACTGACAGGCGCTCGGAGCTCCTATAATTCACCCCTCCACTTT. Combining the CDR3 with reference TRBV11-2 and TRBJ1-6 gives the whole variable domain EAGVAQSPRYKIIEKRQSVAFWCNPISGHATLYWYQQILGQGPKLLIQFQNNGVVDDSQLPKDRFSAERLKGVDSTLKIQPAKLEDSAVYLCASSLLTGARSSYNSPLHFGNGTRLTVT.

The chain uses TRBV5-1 and TRBJ2-7; perhaps TRBD1 as D (5 bases). Germline CDR1 is SGHRS and CDR2 is YFSETQ. The CDR3 has 17 residues. The V end was cut by 0 bases, the J end by 1 base, with 17 bases between. The CDR3 sequence is CASSLGQYELKSYEQYF. DNA of the CDR3: TGCGCCAGCAGCTTGGGACAGTATGAGTTGAAATCCTACGAGCAGTACTTC.